These 13 T cell receptor beta chains were sequenced from one sample in a study of T cells expressing NK-cell markers. TCRdb reprocessed the 5' RACE reads, keeping one entry per CDR3 protein, no DNA. The specimen's table records about 390,000 distinct CDR3 sequences. Material for sequencing was blood T cells: a sorted CD56 or NKG2C T cell subset, CD4+ or CD8+ T cells, or bulk PBMC T cells (not recorded which). The receptors were gathered from a woman aged 45-59 years in good health.

The V gene is TRBV24-1, the J gene TRBJ2-1; TCRdb selects TRBD2, and the lack of DNA leaves this call unchecked. This CDR3 is 17 amino acids long. Looked up from germline, CDR1 is KGHDR and CDR2 is SFDVKD. CDR3 region: CATSDLRAGTSRNEQFF.

V and J are TRBV7-2 and TRBJ1-6; TCRdb selects TRBD1, and the lack of DNA leaves this call unchecked. Per germline, CDR1 SGHTA and CDR2 FQGNSA. The CDR3 is made up of 16 amino acids. CDR3 region: CASSLLGTGFGSPLHF.

This chain joins TRBV20-1 and TRBJ2-2; TCRdb designates TRBD2, a call that cannot be tested without DNA. The CDR3 has 16 residues. Germline lookup yields CDR1 DFQATT and CDR2 SNEGSKA (reference sequence). CDR3: CSARLPTRRNTGELFF.

The V and J genes are TRBV7-3 and TRBJ2-4; TCRdb calls TRBD2, which cannot be checked without DNA. Per the germline V gene, CDR1 is SGHTA and CDR2 is FQGTGA. The CDR3 has 15 residues. The chain's CDR3 is CASSLTGGRQNIQYF.

The chain has TRBV3-1 and TRBJ2-2; TCRdb lists TRBD2, though no DNA is available to test this call. The length of the CDR3 is 16 residues. From germline, CDR1 is LGHDT and CDR2 YNNKEL (reference sequence). The CDR3 region is CASSQARAPRAGELFF. Variable domain in full (rest from reference TRBV3-1 and TRBJ2-2): DTAVSQTPKYLVTQMGNDKSIKCEQNLGHDTMYWYKQDSKKFLKIMFSYNNKELIINETVPNRFSPKSPDKAHLNLHINSLELGDSAVYFCASSQARAPRAGELFFGEGSRLTVL.

This sequence joins TRBV6-6 and TRBJ1-2; TCRdb's D call, TRBD1, is unchecked because there is no DNA. Germline CDR1 reads MNHNY; CDR2 reads SVGAGI (reference sequence). There are 13 residues in the CDR3. CDR3 protein: CASIPGTVYGYTF.

This rearrangement joins TRBV6-6 to TRBJ2-1; TCRdb gives TRBD1 as the D gene, but with no DNA this cannot be confirmed. The CDR3 runs to 14 residues. Germline CDR1 and CDR2: MNHNY and SVGAGI (reference sequence). The CDR3 here is CASSGTGGGNEQFF.

This chain connects TRBV15 to TRBJ2-5; no DNA is available, so the TRBD1 call from TCRdb remains unchecked. Germline values: CDR1 LNHNV, CDR2 YYDKDF (reference sequence). The CDR3 runs 17 residues. CDR3 in amino acids: CATSRGPINTARETQYF.

The gene calls are TRBV3-1 and TRBJ2-3; TCRdb's assignment of TRBD2 cannot be checked, as there is no DNA. The CDR3 runs to 16 residues. Germline V gives CDR1 LGHDT, CDR2 YNNKEL (reference sequence). The CDR3: CASSQGSAGVTDTQYF.

This chain uses TRBV12-3 or TRBV12-4 with TRBJ1-5; checking the TCRdb D call of TRBD1 is not possible without DNA. This CDR3 is built from 16 residues. CDR3 region: CASRMGAGTGNQPQHF.

The chain is built from TRBV5-6 and TRBJ2-1; there is no DNA to check the TCRdb D call of TRBD2. The CDR3 length is 17 residues. Germline V gene sequence: CDR1 SGHDT, CDR2 YYEEEE. CDR3 loop: CASSFRTSGRAGNEQFF.

The chain joins TRBV5-1 to TRBJ2-1. The CDR3 has 14 residues. Germline loops: CDR1 SGHRS, CDR2 YFSETQ. The CDR3 reads CASSGVGDLNEQFF.

The chain links TRBV5-1 to TRBJ2-7. Germline CDR1 and CDR2: SGHRS and YFSETQ. This CDR3 region has 14 residues. The CDR3 protein is CASSLDGENYEQYF. Supplemented by reference TRBV5-1 and TRBJ2-7, the full variable domain reads KAGVTQTPRYLIKTRGQQVTLSCSPISGHRSVSWYQQTPGQGLQFLFEYFSETQRNKGNFPGRFSGRQFSNSRSEMNVSTLELGDSALYLCASSLDGENYEQYFGPGTRLTVT.